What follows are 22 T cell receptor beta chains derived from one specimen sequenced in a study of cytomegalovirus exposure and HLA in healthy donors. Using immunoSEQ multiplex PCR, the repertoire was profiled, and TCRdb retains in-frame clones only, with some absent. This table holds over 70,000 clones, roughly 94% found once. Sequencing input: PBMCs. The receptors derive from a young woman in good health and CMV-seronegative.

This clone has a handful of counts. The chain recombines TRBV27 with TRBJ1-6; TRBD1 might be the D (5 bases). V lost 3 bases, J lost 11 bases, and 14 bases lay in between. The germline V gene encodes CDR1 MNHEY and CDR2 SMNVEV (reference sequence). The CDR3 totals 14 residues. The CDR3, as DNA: TGTGCCAGCAGTTTCTTGGGGGGGATTGCACCCCTCCACTTT. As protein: CASSFLGGIAPLHF.

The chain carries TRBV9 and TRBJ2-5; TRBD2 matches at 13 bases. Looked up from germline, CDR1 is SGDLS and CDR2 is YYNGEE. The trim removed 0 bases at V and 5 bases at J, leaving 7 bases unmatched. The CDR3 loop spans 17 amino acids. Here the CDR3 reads CASSVGTSGGKWETQYF. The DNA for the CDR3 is TGTGCCAGCAGCGTAGGGACTAGCGGGGGAAAGTGGGAGACCCAGTACTTC.

The DNA for the CDR3 is TGTGCCAGTACCGAGACAGGGGTAACTGAAGCTTTCTTT. Its protein is CASTETGVTEAFF. V is TRBV19 and J is TRBJ1-1; 8 bases map to TRBD1. Germline-derived CDR1 and CDR2 are LNHDA and SQIVND (reference sequence). This CDR3 is built from 13 residues. The J segment lost 5 bases and the V segment lost 7 bases, leaving 6 bases of the junction unmatched.

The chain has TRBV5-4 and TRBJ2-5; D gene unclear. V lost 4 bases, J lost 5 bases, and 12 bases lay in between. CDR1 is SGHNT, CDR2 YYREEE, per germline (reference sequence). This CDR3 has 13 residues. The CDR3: CASSARLEETQYF. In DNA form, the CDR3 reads TGTGCCAGCAGCGCGAGGCTGGAGGAGACCCAGTACTTC.

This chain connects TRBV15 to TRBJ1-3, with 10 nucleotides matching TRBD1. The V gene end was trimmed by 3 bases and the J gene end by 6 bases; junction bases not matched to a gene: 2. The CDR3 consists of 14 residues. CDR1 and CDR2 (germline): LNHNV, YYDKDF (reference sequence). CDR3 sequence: CATSSGTGVNTIYF. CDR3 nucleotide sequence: TGTGCCACCAGCAGCGGGACAGGGGTAAACACCATATATTTT.

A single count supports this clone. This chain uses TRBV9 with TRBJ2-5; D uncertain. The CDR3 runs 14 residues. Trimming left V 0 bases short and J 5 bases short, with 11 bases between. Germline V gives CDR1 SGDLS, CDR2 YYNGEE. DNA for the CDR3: TGTGCCAGCAGCGTAGGGTCAGTGCGGGAGACCCAGTACTTC. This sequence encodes CASSVGSVRETQYF.

CDR3 region: CASSTTLGLAGVRQYF. The DNA of the CDR3 is TGTGCCAGTAGCACAACTCTTGGACTAGCGGGGGTACGGCAGTACTTC. The genes are TRBV19 and TRBJ2-7; 13 bases are shared with TRBD2. Germline V lookup: CDR1 LNHDA, CDR2 SQIVND (reference sequence). J was trimmed by 9 bases and V by 6 bases; bases with no gene match: 14. This CDR3 region has 16 residues.

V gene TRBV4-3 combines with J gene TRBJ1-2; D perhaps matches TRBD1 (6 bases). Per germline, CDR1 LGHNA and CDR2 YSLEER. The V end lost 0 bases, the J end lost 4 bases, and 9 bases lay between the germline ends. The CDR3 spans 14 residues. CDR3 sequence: CASSQDSGAYGYTF. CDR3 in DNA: TGCGCCAGCAGCCAAGATTCAGGGGCCTATGGCTACACCTTC.

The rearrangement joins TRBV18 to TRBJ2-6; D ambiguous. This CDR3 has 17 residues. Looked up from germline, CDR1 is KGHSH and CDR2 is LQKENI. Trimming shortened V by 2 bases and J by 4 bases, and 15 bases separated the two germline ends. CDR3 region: CASSPGAVVEGANVLTF. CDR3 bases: TGTGCCAGCTCACCAGGCGCAGTCGTGGAGGGGGCCAACGTCCTGACTTTC.

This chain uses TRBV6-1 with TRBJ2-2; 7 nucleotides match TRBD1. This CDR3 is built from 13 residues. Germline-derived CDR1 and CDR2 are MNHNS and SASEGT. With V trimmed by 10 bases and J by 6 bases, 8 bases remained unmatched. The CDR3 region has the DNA TGTGCCACCAGGGACAGCGTGGCCGGGGAGCTGTTTTTT. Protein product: CATRDSVAGELFF.

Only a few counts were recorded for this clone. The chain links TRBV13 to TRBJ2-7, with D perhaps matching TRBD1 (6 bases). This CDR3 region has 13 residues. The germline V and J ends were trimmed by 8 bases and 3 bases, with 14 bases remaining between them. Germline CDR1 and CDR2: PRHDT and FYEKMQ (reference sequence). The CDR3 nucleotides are TGTGCCAGCGAGAGCAGGGGTAACTACGAGCAGTACTTC. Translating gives CASESRGNYEQYF.

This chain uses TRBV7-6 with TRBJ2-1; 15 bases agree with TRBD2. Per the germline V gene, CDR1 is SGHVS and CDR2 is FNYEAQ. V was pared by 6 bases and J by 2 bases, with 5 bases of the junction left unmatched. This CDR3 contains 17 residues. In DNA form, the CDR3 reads TGTGCCAGCAGTAGGACTAGCGGGGGGGCCGCCTACAATGAGCAGTTCTTC. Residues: CASSRTSGGAAYNEQFF.

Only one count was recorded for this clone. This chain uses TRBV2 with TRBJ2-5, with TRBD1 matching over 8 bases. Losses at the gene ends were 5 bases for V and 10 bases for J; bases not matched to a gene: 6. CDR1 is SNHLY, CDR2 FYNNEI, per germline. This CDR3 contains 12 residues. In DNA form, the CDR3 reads TGTGCCAGCAGTATACAGGGGGTCGACCAGTACTTC. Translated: CASSIQGVDQYF.

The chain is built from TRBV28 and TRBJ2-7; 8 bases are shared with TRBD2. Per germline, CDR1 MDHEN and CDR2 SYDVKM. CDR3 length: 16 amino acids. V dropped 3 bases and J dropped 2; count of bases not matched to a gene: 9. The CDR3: CASSLSPDSGAYEQYF. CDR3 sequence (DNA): TGTGCCAGCAGTTTGTCACCGGATAGCGGGGCCTACGAGCAGTACTTC.

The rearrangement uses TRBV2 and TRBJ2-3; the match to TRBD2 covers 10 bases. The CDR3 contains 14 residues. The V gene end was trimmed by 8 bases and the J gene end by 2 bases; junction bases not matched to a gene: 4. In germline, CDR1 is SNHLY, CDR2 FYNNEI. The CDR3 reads CASVAGGTTDTQYF. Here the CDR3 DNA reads TGTGCCAGCGTAGCGGGGGGAACCACAGATACGCAGTATTTT.

CDR3 in amino acids: CSAGLANEQFF. The CDR3 region has the DNA TGCAGCGCCGGACTAGCGAATGAGCAGTTCTTC. The chain is built from TRBV29-1 and TRBJ2-1; TRBD2 matches 9 bases. Germline V gene data show CDR1 as SQVTM and CDR2 as ANQGSEA. This CDR3 has 11 amino acids. After removal of 7 bases from V and 7 bases from J, the junction contained 2 bases not matched to a gene.

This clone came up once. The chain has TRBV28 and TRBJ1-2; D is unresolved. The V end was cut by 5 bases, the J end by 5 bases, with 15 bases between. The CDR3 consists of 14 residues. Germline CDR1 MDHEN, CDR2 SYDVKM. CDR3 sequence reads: CASSSTDTLYGYTF. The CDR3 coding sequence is TGTGCCAGCAGTAGCACCGATACCCTATATGGCTACACCTTC.

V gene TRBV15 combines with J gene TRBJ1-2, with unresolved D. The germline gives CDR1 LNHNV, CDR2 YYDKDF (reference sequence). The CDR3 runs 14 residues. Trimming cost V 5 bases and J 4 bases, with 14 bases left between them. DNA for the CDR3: TGTGCCACCAGCGCGGGAGTTTCTTCCTATGGCTACACCTTC. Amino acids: CATSAGVSSYGYTF.

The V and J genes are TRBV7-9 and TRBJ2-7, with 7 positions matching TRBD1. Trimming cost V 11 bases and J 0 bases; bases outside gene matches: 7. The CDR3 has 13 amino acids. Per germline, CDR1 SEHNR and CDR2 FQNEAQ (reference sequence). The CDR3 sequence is CAEGAGGSYEQYF. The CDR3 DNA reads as TGTGCCGAGGGGGCAGGGGGCTCCTACGAGCAGTACTTC. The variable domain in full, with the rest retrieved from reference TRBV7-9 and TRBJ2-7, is DTGVSQNPRHKITKRGQNVTFRCDPISEHNRLYWYRQTLGQGPEFLTYFQNEAQLEKSRLLSDRFSAERPKGSFSTLEIQRTEQGDSAMYLCAEGAGGSYEQYFGPGTRLTVT.

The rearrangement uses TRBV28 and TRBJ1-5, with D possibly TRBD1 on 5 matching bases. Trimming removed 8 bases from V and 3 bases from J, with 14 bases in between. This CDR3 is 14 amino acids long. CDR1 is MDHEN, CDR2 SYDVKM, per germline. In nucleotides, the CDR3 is TGTGCCAGCGCCGCTCAGGGCATCAATCAGCCCCAGCATTTT. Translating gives CASAAQGINQPQHF.

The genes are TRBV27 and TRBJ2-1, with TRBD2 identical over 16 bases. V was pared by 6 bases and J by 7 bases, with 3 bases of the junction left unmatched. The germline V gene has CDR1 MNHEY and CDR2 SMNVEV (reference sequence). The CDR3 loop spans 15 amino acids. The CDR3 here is CASRGLAGGRNEQFF. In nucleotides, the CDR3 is TGTGCCAGCAGGGGACTAGCGGGGGGGAGGAATGAGCAGTTCTTC.

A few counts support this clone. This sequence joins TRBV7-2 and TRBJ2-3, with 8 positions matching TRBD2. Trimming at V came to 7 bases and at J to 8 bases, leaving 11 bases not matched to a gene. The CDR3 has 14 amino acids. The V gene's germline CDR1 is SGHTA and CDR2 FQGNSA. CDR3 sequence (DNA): TGTGCCAGCAACCGACTAGCGTCCCGTGGTACGCAGTATTTT. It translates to CASNRLASRGTQYF.